The entry below gives a single TCR beta chain sequence along with its context. Its antigen is undetermined. At one boundary the junction diverges from the germline segment, which might be a read error. This record belongs to a study of Ad26.COV2.S vaccination and SARS-CoV-2 variants. This sample's treatment: around 19 received Ad26.COV2.S at low or high dose, single or two shots; 5 received placebo; per-sample allocation not given. Sampling was performed 63 days after the first vaccine or placebo injection. The donor was a Boston adult aged 18-55 years. Vaccination employed an Ad26 vector expressing the Wuhan-strain SARS-CoV-2 spike. Only in-frame clones appear in the TCRdb table, and some are missing; sequencing was by immunoSEQ multiplex PCR. Among about 350,000 clones listed, around 88% were seen once. From germline, CDR1 is SSHAT and CDR2 FNYEAQ (reference sequence). This CDR3 is built from 15 residues.

General study results and limits: Higher spike-specific TCR breadth was found in vaccine recipients than in placebo recipients.

The clonotype was recovered from a person aged 18 to 65 who received the Ad26.COV2.S COVID-19 vaccine or a placebo. Sequencing used peripheral blood, obtained in a trial of Ad26.COV2.S vaccine versus placebo. The rearrangement links TRBV7-7 to TRBJ2-2, with D unclear. The CDR3: CASSNTGLSNGELFF. CDR3 nucleotides: TGTGCTAGCAGCAACACGGGCCTCTCCAACGGGGAGCTGTTTTTT.